These T cell receptor beta chains were read from a single sample in a study of T-cell memory formation after mild COVID-19. TCRdb reanalysed the 5' RACE reads using MiXCR and keeps one entry per CDR3 protein. In the table there are about 140,000 distinct CDR3 sequences, 14% of which are singletons. Sequencing used PBMCs or a T cell subset sorted from them (not recorded which). These receptors originate from an adult woman who had mild COVID-19 (a few samples of this study predate the infection). Cell type and time point are not known. The CDR3 runs from the conserved cysteine through the conserved F or W. D genes are given only for firm matches. Not all rows give a size; the values are once, few, many and, for expanded clones, a class.

d_call clone_size j_call v_call cdr3_nt cdr3_aa
TRBD1 many TRBJ2-1 TRBV12-3/TRBV12-4 TGTGCCAGCAGCCTCGGGACAGGGTCCTACAATGAGCAGTTCTTC CASSLGTGSYNEQFF
TRBD2 - TRBJ2-3 TRBV4-3 TGCGCCAGCAGCCAAGATAGTCCGGGAATCGCACTAGCGGGAGACGATACGCAGTATTTT CASSQDSPGIALAGDDTQYF
TRBD1 - TRBJ1-5 TRBV19 TGTGCCAGTAGTCCGACAGGGCGCTATAGCAATCAGCCCCAGCATTTT CASSPTGRYSNQPQHF
- few TRBJ2-1 TRBV7-3 TGTGCCAGCAGCCCTGTTGAGGGGGTTCTCAATGAGCAGTTCTTC CASSPVEGVLNEQFF
- few TRBJ2-1 TRBV30 TGTGCCTGGAGTGTTTTAGGAGCAAACAATGAGCAGTTCTTC CAWSVLGANNEQFF
TRBD2 few TRBJ2-2 TRBV4-3 TGCGCCAGCAGCCAAAGGACTGGGCGGGAGGACACCGGGGAGCTGTTTTTT CASSQRTGREDTGELFF
- - TRBJ1-6 TRBV9 TGTGCCAGCAGCGAACAGGGTTACCAAAATTCACCCCTCCACTTT CASSEQGYQNSPLHF
- few TRBJ2-1 TRBV7-2 TGTGCCAGCAGCTTAACGGGGGCTATTGAGCAGTTCTTC CASSLTGAIEQFF
- few TRBJ2-3 TRBV5-1 TGCGCCAGCAGCTTGTGGTTTAGCACAGATACGCAGTATTTT CASSLWFSTDTQYF
TRBD1 - TRBJ2-1 TRBV5-5 TGTGCCAGCAGCTTAGGGACAGGGGCCTATGAGCAGTTCTTC CASSLGTGAYEQFF
TRBD1 - TRBJ2-7 TRBV13 TGTGCCAGCAGCCCCGGGACAGGGATTTTCTACGAGCAGTACTTC CASSPGTGIFYEQYF
- - TRBJ1-1 TRBV29-1 TGCAGCGTTGTGGGGGACACTGAAGCTTTCTTT CSVVGDTEAFF
- few TRBJ2-7 TRBV4-3 TGCGCCAGCAGCGAAGACCCCCACGGCGGGAACTCCTACGAGCAGTACTTC CASSEDPHGGNSYEQYF
TRBD1 few TRBJ1-1 TRBV27 TGTGCCAGCAGGTTTTCGACAGGGTTGATCACTGAAGCTTTCTTT CASRFSTGLITEAFF
- - TRBJ2-3 TRBV30 TGTGCCTGGAGTGTCGGCGCGGATACGCAGTATTTT CAWSVGADTQYF
- few TRBJ1-2 TRBV6-5 TGTGCCAGCAGCTATAGATGGGCAGATGTAAACTATGGCTACACCTTC CASSYRWADVNYGYTF
- many TRBJ2-5 TRBV13 TGTGCCAGCAGCTTAGGCATAGCGGAGGCAGGAGAGACCCAGTACTTC CASSLGIAEAGETQYF
- few TRBJ2-3 TRBV12-3/TRBV12-4 TGTGCCAGCAGACGTGACAGTCCAGATACGCAGTATTTT CASRRDSPDTQYF
TRBD2 - TRBJ2-5 TRBV27 TGTGCCAGCAGTTGGGGGACTAGCGGGAGAGAGACCCAGTACTTC CASSWGTSGRETQYF
- - TRBJ2-1 TRBV19 TGTGCCAGTAACAACGGCTTTAGACTGTCACATTACAATGAGCAGTTCTTC CASNNGFRLSHYNEQFF
- few TRBJ2-5 TRBV15 TGTGCCACCAGCAGTGGCGGGGACTTCCAAGAGACCCAGTACTTC CATSSGGDFQETQYF
- few TRBJ2-1 TRBV24-1 TGTGCCACCAGTGATTTTGGCGGTAGCCACAATGAGCAGTTCTTC CATSDFGGSHNEQFF
- - TRBJ2-7 TRBV12-3/TRBV12-4 TGTGCCAGCAGGAACAGCCGGGAGCTATCCTACGAGCAGTACTTC CASRNSRELSYEQYF
TRBD1 many TRBJ1-2 TRBV12-3/TRBV12-4 TGTGCCAGCAGTCCTACCGGGACAGGGGTAGGCTACACCTTC CASSPTGTGVGYTF
- - TRBJ1-5 TRBV2 TGTGCCAGCAGGGAGGGACGGATGAATCAGCCCCAGCATTTT CASREGRMNQPQHF
- - TRBJ2-1 TRBV29-1 TGCAGCGTTGAAGAGGTAGCGGTCGTACAGTTCTTC CSVEEVAVVQFF
- - TRBJ2-5 TRBV2 TGTGCCAGCAGTGAATTGGGGAGTACCAATCTACCCACCCAGTACTTC CASSELGSTNLPTQYF
TRBD1 - TRBJ2-4 TRBV7-9 TGTGCCAGCAACACAGGGGGCGCAGCCAAAAACATTCAGTACTTC CASNTGGAAKNIQYF
- few TRBJ2-2 TRBV4-1 TGCGCCAGCAGCCAAGGTTTTGAGGACGGGGAGCTGTTTTTT CASSQGFEDGELFF
- few TRBJ1-1 TRBV6-2/TRBV6-3 TGTGCCAGCAGTTACTCATACAGGGAAAACACTGAAGCTTTCTTT CASSYSYRENTEAFF
TRBD2 few TRBJ2-1 TRBV6-6 TGTGCCAGCAGTTACGTGTTAGCGGGGAACAATGAGCAGTTCTTC CASSYVLAGNNEQFF
- few TRBJ1-3 TRBV7-8 TGTGCCAGCAGCTTAGCTGGGGGTTCTGGAAACACCATATATTTT CASSLAGGSGNTIYF
- few TRBJ2-7 TRBV19 TGTGCCAGTAGTATGGCGATAGGAGGGCACGAGCAGTACTTC CASSMAIGGHEQYF
- few TRBJ2-1 TRBV7-9 TGTGCCAGCAGCTTAGTCGGCGGGAACAATGAGCAGTTCTTC CASSLVGGNNEQFF
TRBD1 few TRBJ2-7 TRBV6-5 TGTGCCAGCAGCCCTGGGACAGGCCGAGGCGAGCAGTACTTC CASSPGTGRGEQYF
- - TRBJ1-5 TRBV4-1 TGCGCCAGCAGCCAAGTATGGAGCTTCAATCAGCCCCAGCATTTT CASSQVWSFNQPQHF
- - TRBJ2-3 TRBV24-1 TGTGCCACCAGTGATCCGGGGACAGATACGCAGTATTTT CATSDPGTDTQYF
- - TRBJ1-5 TRBV27 TGTGCCAGCAGTTTTAGTAGCAATCAGCCCCAGCATTTT CASSFSSNQPQHF
- - TRBJ2-7 TRBV12-3/TRBV12-4 TGTGCCAGCAGTTTCGGTAACTCCTACGAGCAGTACTTC CASSFGNSYEQYF
TRBD1 few TRBJ2-2 TRBV15 TGTGCCACCAGCAGACTTCTACGGGACAGCCAGACCGGGGAGCTGTTTTTT CATSRLLRDSQTGELFF
TRBD1 - TRBJ1-1 TRBV10-2 TGCGCCAGCAGGTGGACAGGAACGGGAGACACTGAAGCTTTCTTT CASRWTGTGDTEAFF
- many TRBJ2-7 TRBV12-3/TRBV12-4 TGTGCCAGCAGTTTACAAGTCTCCTACGAGCAGTACTTC CASSLQVSYEQYF
- few TRBJ2-1 TRBV5-1 TGCGCCAGCAGCTTGTTCCTGCTGGACACCTACAATGAGCAGTTCTTC CASSLFLLDTYNEQFF
TRBD2 many TRBJ2-5 TRBV20-1 TGCAGTGCCAACTCGGGAGGCAAACAAGAGACCCAGTACTTC CSANSGGKQETQYF
- few TRBJ2-1 TRBV19 TGTGCCAGTAGTATTTCAGGGCCACCAACCTACAATGAGCAGTTCTTC CASSISGPPTYNEQFF
- few TRBJ2-7 TRBV27 TGTGCCAGCGCCCCCTCGTTCGGGGGGCGGATAGACGAGCAGTACTTC CASAPSFGGRIDEQYF
- - TRBJ1-5 TRBV19 TGTGCCAGTATGGATTGGCAGAGCGATCAGCCCCAGCATTTT CASMDWQSDQPQHF
- few TRBJ2-3 TRBV4-1 TGCGCCAGCACCCGGGGCGGAAGCACAGATACGCAGTATTTT CASTRGGSTDTQYF
TRBD1 once TRBJ2-5 TRBV9 TGTGCCAGCAGCGTAGCGACAGGGGTAGAGACCCAGTACTTC CASSVATGVETQYF
TRBD2 few TRBJ2-1 TRBV5-1 TGCGCCAGCAGCTTCCTAGCGGGAGGGCCGGAAGAGCAGTTCTTC CASSFLAGGPEEQFF
- many TRBJ2-1 TRBV7-8 TGTGCCAGCAGCGATCCCCGGGGGGCTAATGAGCAGTTCTTC CASSDPRGANEQFF
TRBD1 few TRBJ1-1 TRBV19 TGTGCCAGTAGTATATGGGACAGGGGGCTGACTGAAGCTTTCTTT CASSIWDRGLTEAFF
- - TRBJ2-4 TRBV4-1 TGCGCCAGCAGCTCGTGGTCCGATAACATTCAGTACTTC CASSSWSDNIQYF
- - TRBJ2-6 TRBV20-1 TGCAGTGCAGTGGATCCCTCTGGGGCCAACGTCCTGACTTTC CSAVDPSGANVLTF
- - TRBJ2-1 TRBV6-1 TGTGCCAGCAGTGAAGCAATGGAGGGCTACAATGAGCAGTTCTTC CASSEAMEGYNEQFF
- few TRBJ1-2 TRBV7-9 TGTGCCAGCAGCCCGGCGGGGGGCCCTTCCGGACACGGCTACACCTTC CASSPAGGPSGHGYTF
- few TRBJ1-2 TRBV18 TGTGCCAGCTCACCAAGTACCTGGGGAGCCCTTTATGGCTACACCTTC CASSPSTWGALYGYTF
- - TRBJ2-3 TRBV15 TGTGCCACCGCGAATTGGCAAAACACAGATACGCAGTATTTT CATANWQNTDTQYF
- few TRBJ1-5 TRBV15 TGTGCCACCAGCAGAGCCCGTCGGGAGGTTCAGCCCCAGCATTTT CATSRARREVQPQHF